The rows below give T cell receptor beta chains drawn from one sample of a study of T cells in Graves' hyperthyroidism and ophthalmopathy. TCRdb re-called the multiplex PCR reads with MiXCR, one entry per CDR3 protein. The table includes approximately 530,000 distinct CDR3 sequences, nearly 20% detected once. Source material: blood. All receptors come from a man aged 35 to 55 with Graves' ophthalmopathy. CDR3s include the opening cysteine and the closing phenylalanine or tryptophan. A D gene is named only where the DNA matches it firmly. Size tells how often a clone was seen (once, few, many) or the class of an expanded clone, and some rows leave it out.

CDR3aa: CASSSAGNSYEQYF
CDR3nt: TGTGCCAGCAGTTCTGCCGGGAACTCCTACGAGCAGTACTTC
d_gene: .
abundance: .
v_gene: TRBV13
j_gene: TRBJ2-7

CDR3aa: CASSASPGQGIQCEQYF
CDR3nt: TGCGCCAGCAGCGCGTCTCCGGGACAGGGGATTCAGTGCGAGCAGTACTTC
d_gene: TRBD1
abundance: .
v_gene: TRBV5-1
j_gene: TRBJ2-7

CDR3aa: CASRPSTGAITGELFF
CDR3nt: TGCGCCAGCAGACCTTCGACAGGGGCTATTACCGGGGAGCTGTTTTTT
d_gene: TRBD1
abundance: few
v_gene: TRBV5-1
j_gene: TRBJ2-2

CDR3aa: CSARENNGYTF
CDR3nt: TGCAGTGCTAGAGAGAACAATGGCTACACCTTC
d_gene: .
abundance: .
v_gene: TRBV20-1
j_gene: TRBJ1-2

CDR3aa: CASSFVDSNEQFF
CDR3nt: TGTGCCAGCAGTTTTGTGGACAGCAATGAGCAGTTCTTC
d_gene: .
abundance: many
v_gene: TRBV12-3/TRBV12-4
j_gene: TRBJ2-1

CDR3aa: CASSLPGSRYEQYF
CDR3nt: TGTGCCAGCAGCCTCCCGGGTAGCCGGTACGAGCAGTACTTC
d_gene: .
abundance: few
v_gene: TRBV7-9
j_gene: TRBJ2-7

CDR3aa: CASSAAGTSFGGAKNIQYF
CDR3nt: TGTGCCAGCAGCGCCGCCGGGACTAGCTTTGGTGGGGCCAAAAACATTCAGTACTTC
d_gene: TRBD2
abundance: many
v_gene: TRBV6-1
j_gene: TRBJ2-4

CDR3aa: CASSVELHYGYTF
CDR3nt: TGTGCCAGCAGCGTGGAGTTACACTATGGCTACACCTTC
d_gene: .
abundance: .
v_gene: TRBV13
j_gene: TRBJ1-2

CDR3aa: CASSFSGIGEKLFF
CDR3nt: TGTGCCAGCAGTTTCTCAGGGATCGGTGAAAAACTGTTTTTT
d_gene: .
abundance: .
v_gene: TRBV27
j_gene: TRBJ1-4

CDR3aa: CSARDGGLTNEKLFF
CDR3nt: TGCAGTGCTAGAGATGGGGGTTTAACTAATGAAAAACTGTTTTTT
d_gene: .
abundance: .
v_gene: TRBV20-1
j_gene: TRBJ1-4

CDR3aa: CASSSVGDRGFVGYTF
CDR3nt: TGTGCCAGCAGCTCCGTCGGGGACAGGGGGTTCGTGGGCTACACCTTC
d_gene: TRBD1
abundance: few
v_gene: TRBV5-6
j_gene: TRBJ1-2

CDR3aa: CASNAVLGVRNEQFF
CDR3nt: TGTGCCAGCAATGCAGTTCTCGGCGTTAGGAATGAGCAGTTCTTC
d_gene: .
abundance: few
v_gene: TRBV28
j_gene: TRBJ2-1

CDR3aa: CASSPGLGRYNEQFF
CDR3nt: TGTGCCAGCAGCCCGGGACTCGGCAGGTACAATGAGCAGTTCTTC
d_gene: .
abundance: few
v_gene: TRBV6-2/TRBV6-3
j_gene: TRBJ2-1

CDR3aa: CATAGPGGETQYF
CDR3nt: TGCGCCACCGCGGGTCCCGGGGGTGAGACCCAGTACTTC
d_gene: .
abundance: .
v_gene: TRBV10-2
j_gene: TRBJ2-5

CDR3aa: CASSQEQFSVGFF
CDR3nt: TGTGCCAGCAGCCAAGAGCAATTTTCCGTCGGGTTCTTC
d_gene: .
abundance: few
v_gene: TRBV14
j_gene: TRBJ2-1

CDR3aa: CASSPAEPGDEKLFF
CDR3nt: TGTGCCAGCAGCCCCGCTGAACCGGGGGATGAAAAACTGTTTTTT
d_gene: .
abundance: .
v_gene: TRBV6-2/TRBV6-3
j_gene: TRBJ1-4

CDR3aa: CSARDFVNTEAFF
CDR3nt: TGCAGTGCTAGAGATTTCGTGAACACTGAAGCTTTCTTT
d_gene: .
abundance: .
v_gene: TRBV20-1
j_gene: TRBJ1-1

CDR3aa: CASTLTGTSNQYF
CDR3nt: TGTGCCAGTACCCTTACCGGGACTAGCAATCAGTACTTC
d_gene: TRBD2
abundance: few
v_gene: TRBV19
j_gene: TRBJ2-5

CDR3aa: CSARETGGGYTF
CDR3nt: TGCAGTGCTAGAGAGACAGGAGGGGGCTACACCTTC
d_gene: .
abundance: many
v_gene: TRBV20-1
j_gene: TRBJ1-2

CDR3aa: CAWSVGLAQYF
CDR3nt: TGTGCCTGGAGTGTGGGACTAGCCCAGTACTTC
d_gene: TRBD2
abundance: .
v_gene: TRBV30
j_gene: TRBJ2-5

CDR3aa: CASSLEAGGQYF
CDR3nt: TGTGCCAGCAGCTTAGAGGCGGGAGGGCAATATTTT
d_gene: .
abundance: few
v_gene: TRBV7-9
j_gene: TRBJ1-3

CDR3aa: CASSLDPRNYGYTF
CDR3nt: TGTGCCAGCAGTTTAGACCCCCGGAACTATGGCTACACCTTC
d_gene: .
abundance: .
v_gene: TRBV28
j_gene: TRBJ1-2

CDR3aa: CASSSGSLQETQYF
CDR3nt: TGTGCCAGCAGCTCAGGCAGCCTGCAAGAGACCCAGTACTTC
d_gene: .
abundance: few
v_gene: TRBV13
j_gene: TRBJ2-5

CDR3aa: CASSTMGGSSTDTQYF
CDR3nt: TGTGCCAGCTCAACAATGGGGGGATCTAGCACAGATACGCAGTATTTT
d_gene: .
abundance: .
v_gene: TRBV5-4
j_gene: TRBJ2-3

CDR3aa: CASSLGAVGTDTQYF
CDR3nt: TGTGCCAGCAGTTTGGGAGCGGTGGGCACAGATACGCAGTATTTT
d_gene: .
abundance: many
v_gene: TRBV28
j_gene: TRBJ2-3

CDR3aa: CASSFDRAGETQYF
CDR3nt: TGTGCCAGCAGCTTCGACAGGGCGGGAGAGACCCAGTACTTC
d_gene: TRBD1
abundance: many
v_gene: TRBV7-8
j_gene: TRBJ2-5